The following is a T cell receptor (beta chain) sequence with its context. The data stem from a study of Ad26.COV2.S vaccination and SARS-CoV-2 variants. The treatment denotes: 15 to 20 received Ad26.COV2.S at low or high dose, single or two shots; a few received placebo; per-sample allocation not given. After the first vaccine or placebo injection, samples were drawn on day 63. The repertoire was sequenced with immunoSEQ multiplex PCR; TCRdb's copy has only in-frame clones and lacks some. The data show fewer than 500,000 clones, roughly 88% seen once. Per the germline V gene, CDR1 is SGHDN and CDR2 is FVKESK. The V gene lost 2 bases and the J gene lost 11 bases, with 15 bases spanning the gap. There are 14 residues in the CDR3.

The chain has TRBV14 and TRBJ1-4, with D perhaps TRBD1 (5 bases). Sequencing used peripheral blood, obtained in a trial of Ad26.COV2.S vaccine versus placebo. The receptor was derived from a person aged 18 to 59 who received the Ad26.COV2.S COVID-19 vaccine or a placebo. In DNA, the CDR3 is TGTGCCAGCAGCCAAAGGGGCAGCCTCCAGAAACTGTTTTTT. It codes for CASSQRGSLQKLFF. Together with reference TRBV14 and TRBJ1-4, the CDR3 gives the full variable domain: EAGVTQFPSHSVIEKGQTVTLRCDPISGHDNLYWYRRVMGKEIKFLLHFVKESKQDESGMPNNRFLAERTGGTYSTLKVQPAELEDSGVYFCASSQRGSLQKLFFGSGTQLSVL.